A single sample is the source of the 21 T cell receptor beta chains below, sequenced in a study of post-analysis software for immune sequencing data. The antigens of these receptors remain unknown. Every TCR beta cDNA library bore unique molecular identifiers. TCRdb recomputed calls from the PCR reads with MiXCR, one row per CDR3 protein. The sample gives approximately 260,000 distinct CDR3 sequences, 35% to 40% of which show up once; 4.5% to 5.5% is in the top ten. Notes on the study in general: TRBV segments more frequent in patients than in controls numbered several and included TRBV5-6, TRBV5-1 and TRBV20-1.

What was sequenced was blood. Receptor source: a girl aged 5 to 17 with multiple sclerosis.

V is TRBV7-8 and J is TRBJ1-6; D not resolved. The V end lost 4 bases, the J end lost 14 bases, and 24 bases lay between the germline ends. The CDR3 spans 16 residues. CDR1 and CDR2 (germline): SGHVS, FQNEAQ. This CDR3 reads CASSSLDGLNLLTLHF. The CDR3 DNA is TGTGCCAGCAGCTCGTTAGACGGGCTCAACCTCCTCACCCTCCACTTT.

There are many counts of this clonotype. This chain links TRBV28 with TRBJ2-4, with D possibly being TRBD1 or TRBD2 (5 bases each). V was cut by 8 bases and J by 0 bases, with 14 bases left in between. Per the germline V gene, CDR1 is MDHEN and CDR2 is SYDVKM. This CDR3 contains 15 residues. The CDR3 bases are TGTGCCAGCCGACCTGGGACGGTAGCCAAAAACATTCAGTACTTC. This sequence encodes CASRPGTVAKNIQYF.

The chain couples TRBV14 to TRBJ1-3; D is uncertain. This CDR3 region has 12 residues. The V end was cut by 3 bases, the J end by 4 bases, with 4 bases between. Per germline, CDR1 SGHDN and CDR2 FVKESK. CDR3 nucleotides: TGTGCCAGCAGCCATCGCGGAAACACCATATATTTT. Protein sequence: CASSHRGNTIYF.

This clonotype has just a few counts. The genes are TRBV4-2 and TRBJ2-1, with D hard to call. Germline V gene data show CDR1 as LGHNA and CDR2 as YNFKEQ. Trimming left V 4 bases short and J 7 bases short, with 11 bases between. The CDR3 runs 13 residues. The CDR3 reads CASSRGVGNEQFF. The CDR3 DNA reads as TGTGCCAGCAGCCGAGGCGTGGGAAATGAGCAGTTCTTC.

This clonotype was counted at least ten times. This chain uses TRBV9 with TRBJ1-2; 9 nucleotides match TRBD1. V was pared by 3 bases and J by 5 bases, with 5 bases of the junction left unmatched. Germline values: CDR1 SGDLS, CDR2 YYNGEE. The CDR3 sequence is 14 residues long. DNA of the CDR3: TGTGCCAGCAGCGCCGGGACAGGGCAATATGGCTACACCTTC. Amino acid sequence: CASSAGTGQYGYTF.

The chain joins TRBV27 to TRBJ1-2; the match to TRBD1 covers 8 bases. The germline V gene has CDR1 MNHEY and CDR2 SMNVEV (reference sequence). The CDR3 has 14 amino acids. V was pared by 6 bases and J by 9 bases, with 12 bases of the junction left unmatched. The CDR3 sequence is CASRFLGQESSYTF. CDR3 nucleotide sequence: TGTGCCAGCAGGTTCTTGGGACAGGAGTCTAGCTACACCTTC.

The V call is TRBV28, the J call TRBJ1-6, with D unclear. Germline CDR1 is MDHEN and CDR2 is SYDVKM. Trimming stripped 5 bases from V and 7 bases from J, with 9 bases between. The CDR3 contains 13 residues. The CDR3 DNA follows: TGTGCCAGCAGTCCGGAACAGAATTCACCCCTCCACTTT. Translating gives CASSPEQNSPLHF.

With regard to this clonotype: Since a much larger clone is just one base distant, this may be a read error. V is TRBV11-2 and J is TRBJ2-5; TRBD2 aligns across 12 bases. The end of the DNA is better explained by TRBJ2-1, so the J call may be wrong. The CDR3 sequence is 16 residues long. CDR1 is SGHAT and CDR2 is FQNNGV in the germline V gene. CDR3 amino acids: CASSLSLAGGQETQFF. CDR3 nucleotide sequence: TGTGCCAGCAGCTTATCCCTAGCGGGGGGGCAAGAGACCCAGTTCTTC.

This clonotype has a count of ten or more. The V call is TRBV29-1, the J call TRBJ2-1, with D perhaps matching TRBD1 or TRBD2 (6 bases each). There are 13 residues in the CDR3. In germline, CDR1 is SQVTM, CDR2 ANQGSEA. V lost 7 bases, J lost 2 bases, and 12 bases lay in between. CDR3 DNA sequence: TGCAGCGGGGGGGCGGCAACCTACAATGAGCAGTTCTTC. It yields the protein CSGGAATYNEQFF.

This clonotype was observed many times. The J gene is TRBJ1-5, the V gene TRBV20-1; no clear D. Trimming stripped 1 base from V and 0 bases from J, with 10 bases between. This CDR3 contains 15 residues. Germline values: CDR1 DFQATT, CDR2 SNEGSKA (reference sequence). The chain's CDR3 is CSARVDGLSNQPQHF. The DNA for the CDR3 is TGCAGTGCTAGAGTGGACGGACTTAGCAATCAGCCCCAGCATTTT.

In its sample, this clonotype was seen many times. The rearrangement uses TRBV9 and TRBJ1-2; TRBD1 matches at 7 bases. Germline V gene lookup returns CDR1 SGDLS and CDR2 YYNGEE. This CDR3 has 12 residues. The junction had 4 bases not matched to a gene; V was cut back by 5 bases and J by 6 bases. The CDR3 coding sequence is TGTGCCAGCAGAGACAGGGTGCATGGCTACACCTTC. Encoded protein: CASRDRVHGYTF.

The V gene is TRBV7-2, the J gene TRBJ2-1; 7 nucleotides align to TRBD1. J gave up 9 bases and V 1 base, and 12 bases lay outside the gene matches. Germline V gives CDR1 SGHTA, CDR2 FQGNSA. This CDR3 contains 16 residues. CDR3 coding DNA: TGTGCCAGCAGCTTAGGACCGAGAACAGGGGAAGGTGAGCAGTTCTTC. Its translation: CASSLGPRTGEGEQFF.

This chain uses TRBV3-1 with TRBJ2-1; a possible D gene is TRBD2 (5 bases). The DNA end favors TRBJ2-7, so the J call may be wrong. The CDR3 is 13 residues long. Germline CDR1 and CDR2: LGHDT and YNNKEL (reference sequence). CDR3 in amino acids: CASSPWTGNEQYF. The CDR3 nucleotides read TGTGCCAGCAGCCCCTGGACGGGGAATGAGCAGTACTTC.

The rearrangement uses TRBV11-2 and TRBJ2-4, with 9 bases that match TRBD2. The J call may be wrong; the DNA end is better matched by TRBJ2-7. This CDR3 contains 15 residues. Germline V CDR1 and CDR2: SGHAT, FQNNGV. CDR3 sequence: CASSLVPAGGYEQYF. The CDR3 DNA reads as TGTGCCAGCAGCTTAGTTCCAGCGGGAGGATACGAGCAGTACTTC.

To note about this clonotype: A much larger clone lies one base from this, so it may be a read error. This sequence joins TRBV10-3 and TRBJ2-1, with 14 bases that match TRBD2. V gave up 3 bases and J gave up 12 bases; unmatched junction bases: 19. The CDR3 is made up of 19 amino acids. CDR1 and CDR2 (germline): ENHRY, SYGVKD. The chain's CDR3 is CAISDPGTSGRKTEDGQFF. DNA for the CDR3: TGTGCCATCAGTGACCCCGGGACTAGCGGGAGAAAGACAGAGGATGGGCAGTTCTTC.

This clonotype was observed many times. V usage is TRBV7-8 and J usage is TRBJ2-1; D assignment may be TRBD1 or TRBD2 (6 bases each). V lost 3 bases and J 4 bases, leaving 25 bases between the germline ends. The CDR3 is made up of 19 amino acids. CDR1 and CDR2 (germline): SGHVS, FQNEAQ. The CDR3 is CASSLGFFRGRGEYNEQFF. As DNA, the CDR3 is TGTGCCAGCAGCTTGGGATTCTTCCGGGGGCGCGGAGAATACAATGAGCAGTTCTTC.

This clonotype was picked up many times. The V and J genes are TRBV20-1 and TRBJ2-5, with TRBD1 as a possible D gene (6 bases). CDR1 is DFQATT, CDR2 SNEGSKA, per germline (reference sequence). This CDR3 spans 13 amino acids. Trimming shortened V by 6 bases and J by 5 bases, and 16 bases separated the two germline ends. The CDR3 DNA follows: TGCAGTGCCCTACAGGGCGCGTTGGAGACCCAGTACTTC. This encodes CSALQGALETQYF.

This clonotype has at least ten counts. In DNA, the CDR3 is TGTGCCAGCAGTTTATTTCGACAGGGGAGATTCCTGCCCTTAGCCAAAAACATTCAGTACTTC. Protein: CASSLFRQGRFLPLAKNIQYF. V gene TRBV28 combines with J gene TRBJ2-4; 8 bases agree with TRBD1. Per germline, CDR1 MDHEN and CDR2 SYDVKM. V lost 1 base to trimming and J lost 0 bases; unmatched junction nucleotides: 17. The CDR3 is 21 residues long.

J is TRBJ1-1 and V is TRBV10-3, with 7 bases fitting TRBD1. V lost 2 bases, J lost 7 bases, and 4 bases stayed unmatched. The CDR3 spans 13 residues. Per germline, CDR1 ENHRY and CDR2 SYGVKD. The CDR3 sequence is CAISEPRDSEAFF. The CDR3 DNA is TGTGCCATCAGTGAGCCCCGGGACAGTGAAGCTTTCTTT.

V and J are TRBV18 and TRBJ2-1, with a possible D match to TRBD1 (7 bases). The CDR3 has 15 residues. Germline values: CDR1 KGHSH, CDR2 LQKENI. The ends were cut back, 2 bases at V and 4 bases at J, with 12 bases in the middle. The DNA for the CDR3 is TGTGCCAGCTCACCAGGGGCAGGGGGGTACAATGAGCAGTTCTTC. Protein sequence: CASSPGAGGYNEQFF. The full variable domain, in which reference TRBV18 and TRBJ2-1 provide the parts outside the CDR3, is NAGVMQNPRHLVRRRGQEARLRCSPMKGHSHVYWYRQLPEEGLKFMVYLQKENIIDESGMPKERFSAEFPKEGPSILRIQQVVRGDSAAYFCASSPGAGGYNEQFFGPGTRLTVL.

The DNA of the CDR3 is TGCAGCGTCCGCCGGGACACGCAGGATACGCAGTATTTT. Protein sequence: CSVRRDTQDTQYF. This sequence joins TRBV29-1 and TRBJ2-3, with TRBD1 as a possible D gene (6 bases). The germline V gene encodes CDR1 SQVTM and CDR2 ANQGSEA. The V and J ends lost 6 bases and 6 bases respectively, with 16 bases between them. The CDR3 has 13 amino acids.